What follows are 24 T cell receptor beta chains derived from one specimen sequenced in a study of early T cells in non-severe SARS-CoV-2 infection. Using its own MiXCR run on the 5' RACE reads, TCRdb lists one record per CDR3 protein. The repertoire includes 50,000 to 60,000 distinct CDR3 sequences, 9.5% to 11% of them detected once, and roughly an eighth sits in the top ten. Sequenced material: whole blood. The receptors derive from an adult who was a healthcare worker with PCR-confirmed SARS-CoV-2 infection or an uninfected control (not recorded which).

Of note for this clonotype: One end of the junction is discordant with germline, which a read error may explain. The chain has TRBV7-2 and TRBJ2-2, with 8 bases matching TRBD2. Germline V CDR1 and CDR2: SGHTA, FQGNSA. The CDR3 contains 16 residues. CDR3 DNA sequence: TGTGCCAGCAGCTTTTTTGGGACTAGTGGCGCCGGGGAGCTGTTTTTC. Translation gives CASSFFGTSGAGELFF. The full variable domain, with the rest looked up from reference TRBV7-2 and TRBJ2-2, is GAGVSQSPSNKVTEKGKDVELRCDPISGHTALYWYRQSLGQGLEFLIYFQGNSAPDKSGLPSDRFSAERTGGSVSTLTIQRTQQEDSAVYLCASSFFGTSGAGELFFGEGSRLTVL.

The chain recombines TRBV9 with TRBJ1-1, with a possible D match to TRBD1 (6 bases). The CDR3 runs 18 residues. V was cut by 2 bases and J by 0 bases, with 20 bases left in between. In germline, CDR1 is SGDLS, CDR2 YYNGEE. CDR3 region: CASSVRPTGPSMNTEAFF. The CDR3 nucleotides read TGTGCCAGCAGCGTTCGACCGACAGGCCCCTCCATGAACACTGAAGCTTTCTTT.

This clonotype was counted at least ten times. This sequence joins TRBV30 and TRBJ2-1, with no clear D. This CDR3 contains 12 residues. Looked up from germline, CDR1 is GTSNPN and CDR2 is SVGIG (reference sequence). Trimming cost V 2 bases and J 6 bases, with 8 bases left between them. The chain's CDR3 is CAWSRTPNEQFF. The CDR3 region has the DNA TGTGCCTGGAGTCGAACTCCCAATGAGCAGTTCTTC.

This clonotype was seen only a few times. The chain uses TRBV12-3 or TRBV12-4 and TRBJ2-1; 10 positions agree with TRBD2. This CDR3 comprises 15 residues. After removal of 6 bases from V and 6 bases from J, the junction contained 8 bases not matched to a gene. The CDR3 spells CASSSLAGPRNEQFF. The CDR3 nucleotides read TGTGCCAGCAGCTCACTAGCGGGACCCCGCAATGAGCAGTTCTTC.

V usage is TRBV4-2 and J usage is TRBJ2-7; tentative D call: TRBD2 (5 bases). Deletions cut 0 bases from V and 9 bases from J, with 18 bases between. CDR1 is LGHNA and CDR2 is YNFKEQ in the germline V gene. The CDR3 length is 15 residues. The CDR3 loop is CASSQDLFTGERQYF. CDR3 in DNA: TGTGCCAGCAGCCAAGATCTGTTCACCGGGGAGAGGCAGTACTTC.

This clonotype has only a few counts. This rearrangement joins TRBV5-1 to TRBJ2-2, with D perhaps being TRBD1 or TRBD2 (5 bases each). This CDR3 is 16 amino acids long. Trimming pared 4 bases from V and 0 bases from J, leaving 13 bases between. Germline V gene sequence: CDR1 SGHRS, CDR2 YFSETQ. CDR3 coding DNA: TGCGCCAGCAGCCTGTACCCGGGACCGAACACCGGGGAGCTGTTTTTT. This gives the protein CASSLYPGPNTGELFF.

The chain carries TRBV18 and TRBJ2-1; D might be TRBD1 (5 bases). V shed 4 bases and J shed 13 bases, with 17 bases lying between them. The germline V gene has CDR1 KGHSH and CDR2 LQKENI. The CDR3 runs to 13 residues. CDR3 sequence reads: CASSLTEKDIQFF. CDR3 in DNA: TGTGCCAGCTCACTCACGGAGAAGGACATTCAGTTCTTC.

This clonotype occurred many times. The chain joins TRBV28 to TRBJ1-2; D perhaps matches TRBD1 (5 bases). The ends were cut back, 8 bases at V and 4 bases at J, with 14 bases in the middle. Germline CDR1 MDHEN, CDR2 SYDVKM. The CDR3 is made up of 13 amino acids. The CDR3 nucleotides are TGTGCCAGCGGGGGAAGGGCCCCCTATGGCTACACCTTC. Protein: CASGGRAPYGYTF.

This clonotype showed up just a few times. This chain connects TRBV7-3 to TRBJ1-1; 7 nucleotides line up with TRBD1. CDR3 length: 15 amino acids. Germline CDR1 reads SGHTA; CDR2 reads FQGTGA. Trimming took 2 bases from V and 1 from J; bases not matched to a gene: 4. The CDR3 loop reads CASSLQGGRNTEAFF. The DNA of the CDR3 is TGTGCCAGCAGCTTACAGGGGGGCCGGAACACTGAAGCTTTCTTT. The complete variable domain, with remaining parts taken from reference TRBV7-3 and TRBJ1-1, reads GAGVSQTPSNKVTEKGKYVELRCDPISGHTALYWYRQSLGQGPEFLIYFQGTGAADDSGLPNDRFFAVRPEGSVSTLKIQRTERGDSAVYLCASSLQGGRNTEAFFGQGTRLTVV.

This clonotype was found many times. The chain combines TRBV7-8 with TRBJ2-1; 8 positions agree with TRBD2. With 3 bases clipped from V and 5 bases from J, the junction kept 0 bases outside the gene matches. Germline lookup yields CDR1 SGHVS and CDR2 FQNEAQ. There are 13 residues in the CDR3. The CDR3 region has the DNA TGTGCCAGCAGCTTCGGGGGGGACAATGAGCAGTTCTTC. Amino acid sequence: CASSFGGDNEQFF.

This clonotype was seen repeatedly, ten times or more. The chain is built from TRBV24-1 and TRBJ2-2, with D tentatively TRBD1 (6 bases). The CDR3 consists of 14 residues. Trimming left V 3 bases short and J 5 bases short, with 9 bases between. CDR1 and CDR2 (germline): KGHDR, SFDVKD. The CDR3 region is CATSDGTGTGELFF. CDR3 coding DNA: TGTGCCACCAGTGATGGAACAGGGACCGGGGAGCTGTTTTTT.

Many counts were recorded for this clonotype. This chain connects TRBV28 to TRBJ2-5; the match to TRBD2 covers 11 bases. This CDR3 region has 18 residues. The J segment lost 1 base and the V segment lost 5 bases, leaving 12 bases of the junction unmatched. Per the germline V gene, CDR1 is MDHEN and CDR2 is SYDVKM. The CDR3 DNA sequence: TGTGCCAGCAGTCCCCTGGGACTAGCGGCAGCATTCCAAGAGACCCAGTACTTC. Translating gives CASSPLGLAAAFQETQYF.

The chain recombines TRBV7-2 with TRBJ2-7; D unclear. The germline CDR1 and CDR2 sequences are SGHTA and FQGNSA. With 1 base removed from V and 0 bases from J, the gap between germline ends came to 7 bases. The CDR3 consists of 14 residues. The CDR3 here is CASSLDPNSYEQYF. For the CDR3, the DNA is TGTGCCAGCAGCTTAGATCCCAACTCCTACGAGCAGTACTTC.

Remarks on this clonotype: Given a much more abundant clone one base away, this may be a read error. The chain couples TRBV10-2 to TRBJ2-7; D is possibly TRBD2 (5 bases). V lost 4 bases and J 2 bases, leaving 9 bases between the germline ends. Germline values: CDR1 WSHSY, CDR2 SAAADI. The CDR3 is 13 residues long. CDR3: CASSAGKPYEQYF. CDR3 bases: TGCGCCAGCAGTGCGGGGAAACCCTACGAGCAGTACTTC.

This clonotype was seen more than once but under ten times. The rearrangement joins TRBV7-2 to TRBJ2-2; the D gene is possibly TRBD2 (5 bases). Looked up from germline, CDR1 is SGHTA and CDR2 is FQGNSA. The CDR3 has 11 residues. V was cut by 1 base and J by 11 bases, with 5 bases left in between. CDR3 amino acids: CASSLGTELFF. CDR3 bases: TGTGCCAGCAGCTTAGGGACTGAGCTGTTTTTT.

This chain links TRBV6-2 or TRBV6-3 with TRBJ1-1; D gene ambiguous. With 11 bases removed from V and 4 bases from J, the gap between germline ends came to 17 bases. In germline, CDR1 is MNHEY, CDR2 SVGEGT. The CDR3 is 13 residues long. CDR3 bases: TGTGCCGCCTCTGAGACCCCGCTCACTGAAGCTTTCTTT. Its translation: CAASETPLTEAFF.

This clonotype has just one count. V usage is TRBV20-1 and J usage is TRBJ1-2; no clear D. This CDR3 has 10 amino acids. Per the germline V gene, CDR1 is DFQATT and CDR2 is SNEGSKA (reference sequence). Written as DNA, the CDR3 is TGCAGCGGAAAGACGGATGGCTACACCTTC. This encodes CSGKTDGYTF.

This clonotype occurred many times. This rearrangement joins TRBV10-3 to TRBJ2-7; possibly TRBD1 or TRBD2 for D (5 bases each). The CDR3 is 14 amino acids. Trimming cost V 2 bases and J 3 bases, with 11 bases left between them. CDR1 and CDR2 (germline): ENHRY, SYGVKD. The CDR3 loop reads CAISENGDHYEQYF. The CDR3 DNA reads TGTGCCATCAGTGAGAACGGGGACCACTACGAGCAGTACTTC.

The chain carries TRBV6-2 or TRBV6-3 and TRBJ2-7, with 9 bases matching TRBD1. Germline lookup yields CDR1 MNHEY and CDR2 SVGEGT. Trimming at V came to 6 bases and at J to 4 bases, leaving 7 bases not matched to a gene. The CDR3 totals 14 residues. The CDR3 spells CASRTTGGTYEQYF. The CDR3 nucleotides are TGTGCCAGCAGAACGACAGGGGGAACTTACGAGCAGTACTTC.

The chain employs TRBV11-3 and TRBJ2-1, with 7 positions matching TRBD2. The germline gives CDR1 SGHNT, CDR2 YENEEA. Unmatched junction bases numbered 4, after V lost 2 bases and J lost 0 bases. This CDR3 spans 16 amino acids. The DNA for the CDR3 is TGTGCCAGCAGCTTAACTAGCGCTAGCTCCTACAATGAGCAGTTCTTC. Translating it yields CASSLTSASSYNEQFF.

This chain connects TRBV20-1 to TRBJ2-2; 10 bases map to TRBD2. This CDR3 contains 15 residues. The junction had 5 bases not matched to a gene; V was cut back by 4 bases and J by 3 bases. Germline V CDR1 and CDR2: DFQATT, SNEGSKA (reference sequence). The CDR3 nucleotides read TGCAGTGCTACTAGCGGGGGACCTTACACCGGGGAGCTGTTTTTT. This sequence encodes CSATSGGPYTGELFF.

This clonotype was seen only a few times. V usage is TRBV20-1 and J usage is TRBJ1-2; 8 nucleotides align to TRBD1. Trimming cost V 3 bases and J 8 bases; bases outside gene matches: 11. This CDR3 is 14 amino acids long. The V gene's germline CDR1 is DFQATT and CDR2 SNEGSKA (reference sequence). The CDR3 DNA sequence: TGCAGTGCTAGTCGCCGGGACAGGCTCGGAGGCTACACCTTC. Protein sequence: CSASRRDRLGGYTF.

This clonotype was picked up many times. CDR3 residues: CASSSTGLGAFF. DNA for the CDR3: TGTGCCAGCAGTTCGACAGGGTTGGGGGCTTTCTTT. J is TRBJ1-1 and V is TRBV6-6; the match to TRBD1 covers 7 bases. The CDR3 has 12 amino acids. Trimming took 4 bases from V and 11 from J; bases not matched to a gene: 7. In germline, CDR1 is MNHNY, CDR2 SVGAGI (reference sequence).

This clonotype was detected ten times or more. The gene calls are TRBV7-3 and TRBJ1-1, with D perhaps TRBD1 (5 bases). Trimming stripped 3 bases from V and 7 bases from J, with 12 bases between. CDR1 and CDR2 from the germline V gene are SGHTA and FQGTGA. The CDR3 consists of 13 residues. The CDR3 DNA reads TGTGCCAGCAGCTTGTGGACATCGGGTGAAGCTTTCTTT. This codes for CASSLWTSGEAFF. Full variable domain (missing parts from reference TRBV7-3 and TRBJ1-1): GAGVSQTPSNKVTEKGKYVELRCDPISGHTALYWYRQSLGQGPEFLIYFQGTGAADDSGLPNDRFFAVRPEGSVSTLKIQRTERGDSAVYLCASSLWTSGEAFFGQGTRLTVV.